Shown below are 21 T cell receptor beta chains from a single sample sequenced in a study of OX40 agonist ivuxolimab in advanced cancers. Profiled with immunoSEQ multiplex PCR; TCRdb holds only in-frame clones, not every one. This table holds about 86,000 clones, about 90% found once. The sample consisted of CD4+ or CD8+ T cells sorted from blood, taken in a trial of the OX40 agonist ivuxolimab. The source is an adult with an advanced solid tumor such as melanoma, head and neck, liver or kidney cancer.

The chain combines TRBV7-2 with TRBJ2-6; D not resolved. This CDR3 has 15 residues. V was shortened by 1 base and J by 1 base, with 5 bases between the two germline ends. CDR1 and CDR2 from the germline V gene are SGHTA and FQGNSA. The CDR3 region is CASSLVGSGANVLTF. CDR3 DNA sequence: TGTGCCAGCAGCTTAGTGGGGTCTGGGGCCAACGTCCTGACTTTC.

The chain recombines TRBV6-1 with TRBJ1-4, with 11 bases identical to TRBD1. Germline V gene data show CDR1 as MNHNS and CDR2 as SASEGT. V gave up 1 base and J gave up 7 bases; unmatched junction bases: 2. CDR3 length: 15 amino acids. CDR3 nucleotide sequence: TGTGCCAGCAGTGAAGGGGGACAGGGGGGTGAAAAACTGTTTTTT. This encodes CASSEGGQGGEKLFF.

This chain links TRBV6-5 with TRBJ1-5; D unclear. CDR3 length: 14 amino acids. From germline, CDR1 is MNHEY and CDR2 SVGAGI. Trimming took off 0 bases at V and 6 bases at J, with 9 bases between the two ends. The chain's CDR3 is CASSYSGETQPQHF. Written as DNA, the CDR3 is TGTGCCAGCAGTTACTCCGGGGAGACTCAGCCCCAGCATTTT.

This clone came up once. The chain carries TRBV19 and TRBJ1-5; D is undetermined. Between the trimmed V and J ends, which lost 4 bases and 6 bases, there was a span of 10 bases. This CDR3 contains 13 residues. Germline CDR1 LNHDA, CDR2 SQIVND (reference sequence). CDR3 sequence: CASSRRFGQPQHF. The DNA of the CDR3 is TGTGCCAGTAGTAGACGGTTCGGTCAGCCCCAGCATTTT.

The rearrangement uses TRBV30 and TRBJ2-5; D remains unclear. The J call may be mistaken, given a closer DNA end match to TRBJ2-7. The CDR3 length is 14 residues. CDR1 and CDR2 (germline): GTSNPN, SVGIG (reference sequence). The CDR3 protein is CAWSIAERAYEQYF. For the CDR3, the DNA is TGTGCCTGGAGTATAGCAGAACGGGCCTACGAGCAGTACTTC.

V usage is TRBV7-6 and J usage is TRBJ2-1; TRBD2 is a possible D gene (5 bases). The V and J ends lost 1 base and 8 bases respectively, with 12 bases between them. CDR1 and CDR2 (germline): SGHVS, FNYEAQ. This CDR3 is 14 amino acids long. For the CDR3, the DNA is TGTGCCAGCAGCTTAGTACCGACTACCGATGAGCAGTTCTTC. Protein: CASSLVPTTDEQFF.

V gene TRBV9 combines with J gene TRBJ1-3; 7 bases align to TRBD1. The ends lost 3 bases at V and 5 bases at J; junction bases unmatched: 5. The CDR3 length is 14 residues. From germline, CDR1 is SGDLS and CDR2 YYNGEE. The CDR3 DNA reads as TGTGCCAGCAGCGCCCCGGGACAGCGAAACACCATATATTTT. It codes for CASSAPGQRNTIYF.

The V and J genes are TRBV6-6 and TRBJ2-7; TRBD1 matches 7 bases. J gave up 3 bases and V 2 bases, and 7 bases lay outside the gene matches. The germline CDR1 and CDR2 sequences are MNHNY and SVGAGI (reference sequence). The CDR3 has 15 amino acids. CDR3 sequence: CASSYLGGPLYEQYF. CDR3 DNA sequence: TGTGCCAGCAGTTACCTAGGGGGCCCCCTCTACGAGCAGTACTTC.

V usage is TRBV4-1 and J usage is TRBJ1-1; no clear D. In germline, CDR1 is MGHRA, CDR2 YSYEKL. The length of the CDR3 is 13 residues. Trimming removed 1 base from V and 1 base from J, with 4 bases in between. The CDR3 protein is CASSQGANTEAFF. For the CDR3, the DNA is TGCGCCAGCAGCCAAGGCGCGAACACTGAAGCTTTCTTT.

This clone was counted only a few times. V usage is TRBV7-9 and J usage is TRBJ1-2; D is uncertain. The CDR3 extends over 13 amino acids. The germline gives CDR1 SEHNR, CDR2 FQNEAQ (reference sequence). V shed 2 bases and J shed 1 base, with 5 bases lying between them. CDR3 protein: CASSLPDNYGYTF. CDR3 coding DNA: TGTGCCAGCAGCTTACCGGATAACTATGGCTACACCTTC. Complete variable domain (other parts from reference TRBV7-9 and TRBJ1-2): DTGVSQNPRHKITKRGQNVTFRCDPISEHNRLYWYRQTLGQGPEFLTYFQNEAQLEKSRLLSDRFSAERPKGSFSTLEIQRTEQGDSAMYLCASSLPDNYGYTFGSGTRLTVV.

On this clone: Other DNA sequences within the sample encode an identical CDR3. The CDR3: CASSLAMAAQETQYF. CDR3 nucleotide sequence: TGTGCCAGCAGCTTAGCTATGGCAGCCCAGGAGACCCAGTACTTC. The V and J genes are TRBV7-9 and TRBJ2-5; D is unclear. The CDR3 length is 15 residues. Trimming cost V 0 bases and J 5 bases, with 13 bases left between them. Germline CDR1 reads SEHNR; CDR2 reads FQNEAQ (reference sequence).

To note about this clone: Relative to the germline gene, one junction end is altered; a read error may explain this. The chain joins TRBV7-7 to TRBJ2-1; TRBD2 matches 7 bases. The CDR3 has 15 amino acids. Germline-derived CDR1 and CDR2 are SSHAT and FNYEAQ (reference sequence). The CDR3 DNA reads TGTGCTAGCAGCTCCGGGACTACCCACTACAATGAGCAGTTCTTC. As protein: CASSSGTTHYNEQFF. Full variable domain (remainder filled in from reference TRBV7-7 and TRBJ2-1): GAGVSQSPRYKVTKRGQDVTLRCDPISSHATLYWYQQALGQGPEFLTYFNYEAQPDKSGLPSDRFSAERPEGSISTLTIQRTEQRDSAMYRCASSSGTTHYNEQFFGPGTRLTVL.

V is TRBV30 and J is TRBJ2-7; no clear D gene. Germline V lookup: CDR1 GTSNPN, CDR2 SVGIG (reference sequence). Trimming removed 6 bases from V and 0 bases from J, with 9 bases in between. This CDR3 comprises 12 residues. As DNA, the CDR3 is TGTGCCTGCGATGACGACTCCTACGAGCAGTACTTC. The encoded protein is CACDDDSYEQYF. The whole variable domain, remainder taken from reference TRBV30 and TRBJ2-7, is SQTIHQWPATLVQPVGSPLSLECTVEGTSNPNLYWYRQAAGRGLQLLFYSVGIGQISSEVPQNLSASRPQDRQFILSSKKLLLSDSGFYLCACDDDSYEQYFGPGTRLTVT.

The chain carries TRBV4-2 and TRBJ2-7, with 9 positions matching TRBD2. The CDR3 contains 17 residues. The V gene's germline CDR1 is LGHNA and CDR2 YNFKEQ. Germline trimming cut 0 bases from V and 3 bases from J; bases unmatched to any gene: 9. CDR3: CASSQDSGAGGLYEQYF. CDR3 coding DNA: TGTGCCAGCAGCCAAGATAGTGGGGCGGGAGGGCTCTACGAGCAGTACTTC.

CDR3 DNA: TGTGCCAGCAGTGAAGCGCTTGGGACCCCTTACAATGAGCAGTTCTTC. As protein: CASSEALGTPYNEQFF. The chain employs TRBV2 and TRBJ2-1, with D perhaps assigned TRBD1 or TRBD2 (5 bases each). The germline V gene has CDR1 SNHLY and CDR2 FYNNEI. The V end was cut by 0 bases, the J end by 4 bases, with 13 bases between. The CDR3 contains 16 residues.

The chain is built from TRBV7-9 and TRBJ2-5; D is uncertain. CDR3 size: 14 residues. The germline CDR1 and CDR2 sequences are SEHNR and FQNEAQ (reference sequence). The V end was cut by 2 bases, the J end by 7 bases, with 14 bases between. As DNA, the CDR3 is TGTGCCAGCAGCTTAATGGATCCGGGCGTGACCCAGTACTTC. It specifies CASSLMDPGVTQYF.

The chain recombines TRBV4-2 with TRBJ2-1, with D perhaps TRBD2 (5 bases). CDR1 and CDR2 from the germline V gene are LGHNA and YNFKEQ. V lost 4 bases and J 8 bases, leaving 15 bases between the germline ends. The CDR3 covers 14 residues. The CDR3 protein is CASSPTTNEHEQFF. In DNA, the CDR3 is TGTGCCAGCAGCCCGACTACCAATGAGCATGAGCAGTTCTTC.

The sample holds one count of this clone. The V gene is TRBV7-6, the J gene TRBJ2-1; the match to TRBD2 covers 12 bases. This CDR3 has 16 amino acids. The V segment lost 5 bases and the J segment 6 bases; nucleotides outside the gene matches: 8. Germline loops: CDR1 SGHVS, CDR2 FNYEAQ. The DNA for the CDR3 is TGTGCCAGCAGCCGCCTCGGACTAGCGGGGTCCAATGAGCAGTTCTTC. Its protein is CASSRLGLAGSNEQFF. Full variable domain (rest looked up from reference TRBV7-6 and TRBJ2-1): GAGVSQSPRYKVTKRGQDVALRCDPISGHVSLYWYRQALGQGPEFLTYFNYEAQQDKSGLPNDRFSAERPEGSISTLTIQRTEQRDSAMYRCASSRLGLAGSNEQFFGPGTRLTVL.

This chain joins TRBV6-6 and TRBJ1-2; D is perhaps TRBD1 (5 bases). Trimming left V 10 bases short and J 8 bases short, with 14 bases between. Germline CDR1 reads MNHNY; CDR2 reads SVGAGI (reference sequence). CDR3 size: 11 residues. CDR3 bases: TGTGCCACCAGGGTATCGAAAGGCTACACCTTC. Translated, it gives CATRVSKGYTF.

The chain has TRBV19 and TRBJ1-2; D might be TRBD1 (5 bases). V dropped 7 bases and J dropped 0 bases, with 12 bases sitting between them. Per germline, CDR1 LNHDA and CDR2 SQIVND (reference sequence). The CDR3 is made up of 14 amino acids. Here the CDR3 reads CASTFGQANYGYTF. In nucleotides, the CDR3 is TGTGCCAGTACTTTTGGACAAGCTAACTATGGCTACACCTTC.

This clone was observed a few times. This sequence joins TRBV2 and TRBJ1-3; D gene uncertain. Germline V CDR1 and CDR2: SNHLY, FYNNEI. The CDR3 covers 14 residues. V gave up 4 bases and J gave up 0 bases, with 7 bases separating them. CDR3 sequence reads: CASSGLSSGNTIYF. The CDR3 DNA reads as TGTGCCAGCAGTGGACTGTCCTCTGGAAACACCATATATTTT.